What follows are 22 T cell receptor beta chains derived from one specimen sequenced in a study of blood T cell repertoires in COVID-19. Some clones are missing from TCRdb's copy, which holds only in-frame ones; the method was immunoSEQ multiplex PCR. The sample records roughly 300,000 clones, around 85% being singletons. Source material: peripheral blood. Every receptor here comes from a woman in her twenties or thirties with COVID-19, enrolled during active disease.

The J gene is TRBJ1-4, the V gene TRBV14, with D uncertain. The V gene lost 4 bases and the J gene lost 2 bases, with 14 bases spanning the gap. CDR3 length: 16 residues. Germline V gives CDR1 SGHDN, CDR2 FVKESK. The CDR3 here is CASSPSGGATNEKLFF. In DNA form, the CDR3 reads TGTGCCAGCAGCCCCTCGGGAGGCGCTACTAATGAAAAACTGTTTTTT. The full variable domain, its missing parts supplied by reference TRBV14 and TRBJ1-4, is EAGVTQFPSHSVIEKGQTVTLRCDPISGHDNLYWYRRVMGKEIKFLLHFVKESKQDESGMPNNRFLAERTGGTYSTLKVQPAELEDSGVYFCASSPSGGATNEKLFFGSGTQLSVL.

This clone was recorded only once. The chain employs TRBV7-9 and TRBJ1-4; 8 nucleotides align to TRBD1. This CDR3 contains 15 residues. Germline V gives CDR1 SEHNR, CDR2 FQNEAQ (reference sequence). The junction had 3 bases not matched to a gene; V was cut back by 0 bases and J by 6 bases. CDR3 sequence reads: CASSLAGTGYEKLFF. The CDR3 nucleotides are TGTGCCAGCAGCTTAGCTGGGACAGGTTATGAAAAACTGTTTTTT. Full variable domain (rest looked up from reference TRBV7-9 and TRBJ1-4): DTGVSQNPRHKITKRGQNVTFRCDPISEHNRLYWYRQTLGQGPEFLTYFQNEAQLEKSRLLSDRFSAERPKGSFSTLEIQRTEQGDSAMYLCASSLAGTGYEKLFFGSGTQLSVL.

The chain combines TRBV10-1 with TRBJ2-1; a weak D match, TRBD2 (5 bases). The CDR3 extends over 13 amino acids. V was trimmed by 4 bases and J by 9 bases, leaving 13 bases between them. Germline V gene data show CDR1 as WNHNN and CDR2 as SYGVQD (reference sequence). CDR3 bases: TGCGCCAGCAGTGCCACACTAGGTGGTGAGCAGTTCTTC. Amino acids: CASSATLGGEQFF.

The rearrangement joins TRBV6-6 to TRBJ2-2; 8 bases agree with TRBD2. V trimming: 10 bases; J trimming: 1 base; junction bases outside the gene matches: 5. Per the germline V gene, CDR1 is MNHNY and CDR2 is SVGAGI (reference sequence). CDR3 length equals 14 residues. CDR3 sequence: CATKRGRNTGELFF. The DNA for the CDR3 is TGTGCCACCAAGCGGGGGAGGAACACCGGGGAGCTGTTTTTT.

J is TRBJ2-1 and V is TRBV5-5; possible D gene TRBD1, 6 bases. Germline loops: CDR1 SGHKS, CDR2 YYEKEE (reference sequence). V was trimmed by 1 base and J by 0 bases, leaving 14 bases between them. The length of the CDR3 is 17 residues. The CDR3 DNA reads as TGTGCCAGCAGCTTGAATCCCACAGGGAGCTCCTACAATGAGCAGTTCTTC. Translation: CASSLNPTGSSYNEQFF.

The rearrangement uses TRBV11-2 and TRBJ2-7; D is uncertain. Germline values: CDR1 SGHAT, CDR2 FQNNGV. Trimming left V 3 bases short and J 0 bases short, with 9 bases between. The CDR3 totals 14 residues. The CDR3, as DNA: TGTGCCAGCAGCTTCGGCAGGAACTCCTACGAGCAGTACTTC. Translated: CASSFGRNSYEQYF. Looking up the rest from reference TRBV11-2 and TRBJ2-7 gives the full variable domain: EAGVAQSPRYKIIEKRQSVAFWCNPISGHATLYWYQQILGQGPKLLIQFQNNGVVDDSQLPKDRFSAERLKGVDSTLKIQPAKLEDSAVYLCASSFGRNSYEQYFGPGTRLTVT.

This rearrangement joins TRBV6-6 to TRBJ2-3; tentative D call: TRBD1 (5 bases). V was trimmed by 2 bases and J by 0 bases, leaving 12 bases between them. The CDR3 extends over 16 amino acids. Looked up from germline, CDR1 is MNHNY and CDR2 is SVGAGI (reference sequence). The CDR3 is CASSYRGWTSTDTQYF. CDR3 bases: TGTGCCAGCAGTTACAGGGGATGGACCAGCACAGATACGCAGTATTTT.

The genes are TRBV19 and TRBJ2-7, with TRBD1 matching 10 bases. Trimming at V came to 4 bases and at J to 7 bases, leaving 13 bases not matched to a gene. CDR3 size: 16 residues. The germline V gene has CDR1 LNHDA and CDR2 SQIVND (reference sequence). For the CDR3, the DNA is TGTGCCAGTAGTACCATACGGGACAGGGGCGAAGGAGAGCAGTACTTC. This translates into CASSTIRDRGEGEQYF.

The chain couples TRBV5-6 to TRBJ2-3, with D perhaps TRBD2 (6 bases). Trimming pared 4 bases from V and 2 bases from J, leaving 17 bases between. The CDR3 contains 16 residues. Germline V CDR1 and CDR2: SGHDT, YYEEEE. The CDR3 spells CASSLGTFSFTDTQYF. CDR3 in DNA: TGTGCCAGCAGCCTCGGGACTTTTTCTTTCACAGATACGCAGTATTTT. Full variable domain (outside the CDR3, taken from reference TRBV5-6 and TRBJ2-3): DAGVTQSPTHLIKTRGQQVTLRCSPKSGHDTVSWYQQALGQGPQFIFQYYEEEERQRGNFPDRFSGHQFPNYSSELNVNALLLGDSALYLCASSLGTFSFTDTQYFGPGTRLTVL.

This chain's CDR3 is CASSRPRGGRDGGADTQHF. CDR3 bases: TGTGCCAGCAGCCGGCCTCGAGGGGGCCGGGACGGTGGGGCAGATACGCAGCATTTT. The chain employs TRBV14 and TRBJ2-3; 7 bases fit TRBD1. Gene TRBJ1-5 matches the end of the DNA better, so the J call may be wrong. From germline, CDR1 is SGHDN and CDR2 FVKESK. The CDR3 has 19 residues.

A single count supports this clone. J is TRBJ2-1 and V is TRBV5-8; D unclear. Germline V lookup: CDR1 SGHTS, CDR2 YDEGEE. The CDR3 is 15 residues long. V gave up 2 bases and J gave up 4 bases, with 13 bases separating them. The DNA for the CDR3 is TGTGCCAGCAGCTTTGCGCAGGCCTTATACAATGAGCAGTTCTTC. This sequence encodes CASSFAQALYNEQFF.

This clone appeared a few times. The DNA of the CDR3 is TGTGCCATCAGATCCCTGGTGGGCCCTAAGGAAGCTTTCTTT. Amino acids: CAIRSLVGPKEAFF. The gene calls are TRBV10-3 and TRBJ1-1; D unclear. The CDR3 has 14 amino acids. The germline V gene has CDR1 ENHRY and CDR2 SYGVKD. Trimming stripped 6 bases from V and 8 bases from J, with 19 bases between.

V is TRBV7-2 and J is TRBJ2-7; no reliable D call. The CDR3 loop spans 13 amino acids. Trimming removed 7 bases from V and 0 bases from J, with 10 bases in between. Germline V gives CDR1 SGHTA, CDR2 FQGNSA. The CDR3 loop reads CASTPGYSYEQYF. CDR3 in DNA: TGTGCCAGCACCCCCGGGTACTCCTACGAGCAGTACTTC.

This chain links TRBV6-5 with TRBJ2-1; 11 positions match TRBD2. Germline CDR1 and CDR2: MNHEY and SVGAGI. The CDR3 runs to 16 residues. With 2 bases clipped from V and 6 bases from J, the junction kept 6 bases outside the gene matches. The CDR3 sequence is CASSYVSGGALNEQFF. The CDR3 nucleotides are TGTGCCAGCAGTTACGTTAGCGGGGGGGCCCTCAATGAGCAGTTCTTC.

This clone has just one count. J is TRBJ2-3 and V is TRBV7-2, with D unclear. Looked up from germline, CDR1 is SGHTA and CDR2 is FQGNSA. The ends were cut back, 2 bases at V and 5 bases at J, with 11 bases in the middle. The CDR3 has 14 residues. For the CDR3, the DNA is TGTGCCAGCAGCTTATCAGGCGTAGAAGATACGCAGTATTTT. Encoded protein: CASSLSGVEDTQYF.

This CDR3 reads CASSQGRGSYEQYF. For the CDR3, the DNA is TGTGCCAGCAGCCAGGGCAGGGGTTCCTACGAGCAGTACTTC. The J gene is TRBJ2-7, the V gene TRBV5-4, with D possibly TRBD1 on 6 matching bases. The germline CDR1 and CDR2 sequences are SGHNT and YYREEE (reference sequence). The V end lost 4 bases, the J end lost 1 base, and 12 bases lay between the germline ends. The CDR3 length is 14 residues.

The chain links TRBV19 to TRBJ2-2; the match to TRBD1 covers 8 bases. The CDR3 runs to 14 residues. CDR1 and CDR2 (germline): LNHDA, SQIVND (reference sequence). V gave up 6 bases and J gave up 4 bases; unmatched junction bases: 4. The CDR3: CASRQQGGTGELFF. In DNA form, the CDR3 reads TGTGCCAGTAGACAACAGGGGGGCACCGGGGAGCTGTTTTTT.

The chain is built from TRBV4-1 and TRBJ2-5, with TRBD2 matching over 9 bases. Germline CDR1 is MGHRA and CDR2 is YSYEKL. The ends lost 7 bases at V and 5 bases at J; junction bases unmatched: 8. This CDR3 region has 14 residues. The CDR3: CASTKASGDETQYF. CDR3 nucleotides: TGCGCCAGCACTAAAGCTAGCGGGGACGAGACCCAGTACTTC.

V is TRBV5-1 and J is TRBJ1-3; TRBD1 matches 7 bases. CDR3 length: 14 amino acids. V shed 3 bases and J 1 base; nucleotides not matched to a gene: 1. Germline V gene lookup returns CDR1 SGHRS and CDR2 YFSETQ. CDR3 nucleotide sequence: TGCGCCAGCAGCTCGGGACAGTCTGGAAACACCATATATTTT. Its translation: CASSSGQSGNTIYF.

For the CDR3, the DNA is TGCGCCAGCAGCCACGGGCGGGGCGTACAAGAGACCCAGTACTTC. Translating it yields CASSHGRGVQETQYF. V usage is TRBV4-1 and J usage is TRBJ2-5, with D possibly being TRBD2 (6 bases). This CDR3 contains 15 residues. V was trimmed by 3 bases and J by 2 bases, leaving 13 bases between them. The germline gives CDR1 MGHRA, CDR2 YSYEKL.

The gene calls are TRBV20-1 and TRBJ2-7; 9 nucleotides align to TRBD1. The CDR3 is 14 amino acids. Losses at the gene ends were 3 bases for V and 2 bases for J; bases not matched to a gene: 5. Germline CDR1 reads DFQATT; CDR2 reads SNEGSKA (reference sequence). CDR3 sequence: CSASTGQGPYEQYF. Written as DNA, the CDR3 is TGCAGTGCTAGTACGGGACAGGGACCCTACGAGCAGTACTTC.

The chain joins TRBV2 to TRBJ2-7; TRBD2 agrees at 9 bases. The germline CDR1 and CDR2 sequences are SNHLY and FYNNEI. The V gene end was trimmed by 5 bases and the J gene end by 2 bases; junction bases not matched to a gene: 7. This CDR3 has 15 residues. CDR3 sequence: CASSPPAGGTYEQYF. The CDR3 region has the DNA TGTGCCAGCAGTCCCCCAGCGGGGGGTACCTACGAGCAGTACTTC.